Below are 3 T cell receptor beta chains sequenced from a single sample in a study of early T cells in non-severe SARS-CoV-2 infection (dated by TCRdb to the early 2020s). The library was prepared using 5' RACE. The run used a NextSeq 500. Using fastp at Q25 and MiXCR, TCRdb reprocessed the public reads and kept productive beta chains. Here each entry gathers all rows of one CDR3 protein and keeps the most common genes and DNA. The table for this sample lists some 87,000 distinct CDR3 sequences; about 13% of them were counted only once. The ten largest make up around 1.2% of the sample. What was sequenced was whole blood. These TCRs come from an adult who was a healthcare worker with PCR-confirmed SARS-CoV-2 infection or an uninfected control (not recorded which).

This clonotype was counted many times. This sequence joins TRBV9 and TRBJ2-1, with D tentatively TRBD2 (5 bases). CDR3 length: 15 amino acids. CDR1 is SGDLS, CDR2 YYNGEE, per germline. The V end was cut by 2 bases, the J end by 7 bases, with 16 bases between. CDR3 bases: TGTGCCAGCAGCGTCTGGGCCGAGCCGGGGAATGAGCAGTTCTTC. It encodes CASSVWAEPGNEQFF.

To note about this clonotype: This may come from a read error, since a much larger clone is one base off. The rearrangement joins TRBV5-1 to TRBJ2-7; 9 bases line up with TRBD1. The length of the CDR3 is 15 residues. Germline-derived CDR1 and CDR2 are SGHRS and YFSETQ. Written as DNA, the CDR3 is TGCGCCAACAGCTTGGCGGGACAGGGACCTTACGAGCAGTACTTC. Protein product: CANSLAGQGPYEQYF.

As to this clonotype: One base away lies a much larger clone, so this may be a sequencing read error. V gene TRBV19 combines with J gene TRBJ2-1; 10 nucleotides match TRBD1. This CDR3 has 15 residues. CDR1 is LNHDA and CDR2 is SQIVND in the germline V gene (reference sequence). The CDR3 reads CVSSSGTGAPGEQFF. The CDR3 region has the DNA TGTGTCAGTAGTTCCGGGACAGGGGCACCGGGCGAGCAGTTCTTC.